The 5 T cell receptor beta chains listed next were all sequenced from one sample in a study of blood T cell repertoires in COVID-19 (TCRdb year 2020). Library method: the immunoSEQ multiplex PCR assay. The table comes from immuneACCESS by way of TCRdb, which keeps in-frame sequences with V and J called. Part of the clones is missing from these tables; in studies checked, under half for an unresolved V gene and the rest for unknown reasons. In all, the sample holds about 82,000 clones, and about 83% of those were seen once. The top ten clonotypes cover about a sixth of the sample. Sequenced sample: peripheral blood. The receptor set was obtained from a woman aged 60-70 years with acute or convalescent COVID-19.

CDR3 nucleotides: TGTGCCAGCAGCCAACACGGGGTAGCGGGGGTTAATGAGCAGTTCTTC. Translated, it gives CASSQHGVAGVNEQFF. The gene calls are TRBV3-1 (or the pseudogene TRBV3-2) and TRBJ2-1; 9 bases align to TRBD2. Germline values: CDR1 LGHDT, CDR2 YNNKEL (reference sequence). After removal of 2 bases from V and 7 bases from J, the junction contained 9 bases not matched to a gene. The CDR3 runs to 16 residues.

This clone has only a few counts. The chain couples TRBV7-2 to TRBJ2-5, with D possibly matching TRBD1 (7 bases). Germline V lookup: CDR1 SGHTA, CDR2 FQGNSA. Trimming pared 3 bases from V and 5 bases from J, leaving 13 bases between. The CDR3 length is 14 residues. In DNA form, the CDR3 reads TGTGCCAGCAGCTTCTCCTCAGGGGGGGAGACCCAGTACTTC. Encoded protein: CASSFSSGGETQYF.

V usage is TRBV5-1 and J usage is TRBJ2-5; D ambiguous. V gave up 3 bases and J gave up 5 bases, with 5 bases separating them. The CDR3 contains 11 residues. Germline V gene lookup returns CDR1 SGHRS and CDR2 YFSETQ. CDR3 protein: CASSSIETQYF. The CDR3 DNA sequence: TGCGCCAGCAGCTCTATTGAGACCCAGTACTTC.

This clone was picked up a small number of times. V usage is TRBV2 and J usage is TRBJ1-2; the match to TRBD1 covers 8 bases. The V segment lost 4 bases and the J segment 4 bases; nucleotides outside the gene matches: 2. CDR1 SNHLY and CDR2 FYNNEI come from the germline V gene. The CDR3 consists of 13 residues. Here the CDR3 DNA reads TGTGCCAGCAGTGGCGGACAGGGCTATGGCTACACCTTC. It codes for CASSGGQGYGYTF. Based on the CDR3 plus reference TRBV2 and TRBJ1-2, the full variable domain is EPEVTQTPSHQVTQMGQEVILRCVPISNHLYFYWYRQILGQKVEFLVSFYNNEISEKSEIFDDQFSVERPDGSNFTLKIRSTKLEDSAMYFCASSGGQGYGYTFGSGTRLTVV.

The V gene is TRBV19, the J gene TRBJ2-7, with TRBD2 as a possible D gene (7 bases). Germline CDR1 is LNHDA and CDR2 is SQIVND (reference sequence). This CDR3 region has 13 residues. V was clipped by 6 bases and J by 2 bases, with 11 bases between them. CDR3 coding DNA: TGTGCCAGTAGCCCCGGGGGGCCCTACGAGCAGTACTTC. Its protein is CASSPGGPYEQYF. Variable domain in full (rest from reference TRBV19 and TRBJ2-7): DGGITQSPKYLFRKEGQNVTLSCEQNLNHDAMYWYRQDPGQGLRLIYYSQIVNDFQKGDIAEGYSVSREKKESFPLTVTSAQKNPTAFYLCASSPGGPYEQYFGPGTRLTVT.